This note documents a single TCR beta chain sequence. The method was immunoSEQ multiplex PCR; TCRdb's version includes in-frame clones alone and lacks a portion of them. In the table there are some 190,000 clones, 80% to 90% of which are singletons. This entry is derived from a study of blood T cell repertoires in COVID-19. Study-wide context: Acute and convalescent COVID-19 samples came from the United States, Italy and Spain. T cells, B-cell-depleted T cells, or PBMCs supplied cDNA or gDNA.

The CDR3 has 15 residues. Germline CDR1 and CDR2: SGDLS and YYNGEE. Trimming removed 0 bases from V and 3 bases from J, with 10 bases in between. Sequencing was done on a sample of peripheral blood. The source is a man aged 60 to 75 with acute or convalescent COVID-19. This rearrangement joins TRBV9 to TRBJ2-1, with a weak D call TRBD2 (6 bases). CDR3 sequence reads: CASSVDAGLYNEQFF. In nucleotides, the CDR3 is TGTGCCAGCAGCGTAGACGCGGGACTCTACAATGAGCAGTTCTTC. Based on the CDR3 plus reference TRBV9 and TRBJ2-1, the full variable domain is DSGVTQTPKHLITATGQRVTLRCSPRSGDLSVYWYQQSLDQGLQFLIQYYNGEERAKGNILERFSAQQFPDLHSELNLSSLELGDSALYFCASSVDAGLYNEQFFGPGTRLTVL.